This T cell receptor beta chain was sequenced during a study of blood T cell repertoires in COVID-19. Overall study: There were acute and convalescent COVID-19 samples, and they came from the United States, Italy and Spain. The analysed material was cDNA or gDNA that came from T cells, B-cell-depleted T cells, or PBMCs.

This clone has only a few counts. Germline V lookup: CDR1 SGHVS, CDR2 FNYEAQ. The CDR3 spans 14 residues. V dropped 5 bases and J dropped 4 bases, with 14 bases sitting between them. Generated by immunoSEQ multiplex PCR, the TCRdb table keeps only in-frame clones and is missing some. Among more than 85,000 clones, 80% were seen once, and the ten largest hold 3.5% to 5%. The chain combines TRBV7-6 with TRBJ1-1; D perhaps matches TRBD1 (5 bases). The material sequenced was peripheral blood. This TCR came from a human donor in a cohort sampled during active or convalescent COVID-19. The CDR3 sequence is CASSKQESATEAFF. Written as DNA, the CDR3 is TGTGCCAGCAGCAAACAGGAGTCCGCCACTGAAGCTTTCTTT. Combining the CDR3 with reference TRBV7-6 and TRBJ1-1 gives the whole variable domain GAGVSQSPRYKVTKRGQDVALRCDPISGHVSLYWYRQALGQGPEFLTYFNYEAQQDKSGLPNDRFSAERPEGSISTLTIQRTEQRDSAMYRCASSKQESATEAFFGQGTRLTVV.